The following is a T cell receptor beta chain sequence with its context. No antigen is known for it. Unmatched junction bases numbered 9, after V lost 11 bases and J lost 2 bases. The CDR3 has 14 residues. Per the germline V gene, CDR1 is SNHLY and CDR2 is FYNNEI. Each CDR3 protein is one row after TCRdb ran MiXCR on the reads. The sample includes hundreds of thousands of distinct CDR3 sequences, about 30% of them seen just once. This sample was included in a study of T cell repertoires in cytomegalovirus infection. Study details: The authors used CMV epitopes that were HLA-C-restricted (recently identified) and HLA-B-restricted (well studied). Public TCR beta signatures were indicative of both CMV infection and a matching HLA type. The study's findings and limits: Predominance within the ex vivo response was attributable to HLA-C-restricted CMV-specific TCR beta clonotypes. Summed frequency of shared TCR beta families picked out CMV carriers who also had the relevant HLA.

The chain employs TRBV2 and TRBJ1-3; 7 positions agree with TRBD1. The clonotype was recovered from a human donor in good health (CMV status not recorded). Some clones in this sample may be carry-over from other donors' samples. Sequenced material: cultured CD8+ T cells from PBMCs, taken from culture after CMV antigen stimulation. CDR3 residues: CAVPLDRAGNTIYF. The CDR3, as DNA: TGTGCCGTACCCCTAGACAGGGCTGGAAACACCATATATTTT. Full variable domain (rest looked up from reference TRBV2 and TRBJ1-3): EPEVTQTPSHQVTQMGQEVILRCVPISNHLYFYWYRQILGQKVEFLVSFYNNEISEKSEIFDDQFSVERPDGSNFTLKIRSTKLEDSAMYFCAVPLDRAGNTIYFGEGSWLTVV.